This T cell receptor (beta chain) is drawn from a study of blood T cell repertoires in COVID-19. The CDR3 length is 12 residues. The V end was cut by 4 bases, the J end by 4 bases, with 7 bases between. CDR1 is LNHDA and CDR2 is SQIVND in the germline V gene (reference sequence). In the study's own analysis: Reference gene primers were amplified, and this amplification served to estimate nucleated cell counts. Measured with immunoSEQ multiplex PCR; TCRdb has only the in-frame clones, and not every one. The V and J calls and clone size were taken over from that table, and D and trimming were inferred from the DNA. The sample includes 50,000 to 75,000 clones, over 85% of them seen just once.

The V gene is TRBV19, the J gene TRBJ1-1, with D perhaps matching TRBD1 (5 bases). The specimen was peripheral blood. The sequence was obtained from a man aged 55 to 70 with acute or convalescent COVID-19. CDR3 in DNA: TGTGCCAGTAGTAGGGGGGGCACTGAAGCTTTCTTT. It is translated as CASSRGGTEAFF.